One and the same sample provided the 18 T cell receptor beta chains below, sequenced in a study of neoadjuvant anti-PD-1 for oral cavity cancer. The data were produced by immunoSEQ multiplex PCR, yet TCRdb's version contains in-frame clones alone and is incomplete. The data hold over 20,000 clones, with 26% observed a single time. Time point specified: after neoadjuvant nivolumab, at surgical resection. The sample in question was tumor tissue, obtained after nivolumab (anti-PD-1) treatment. The receptors derive from a person aged 40 to 85 with oral cavity squamous cell carcinoma.

In its sample, this clone was seen once. This sequence joins TRBV5-4 and TRBJ1-1; 10 bases map to TRBD1. Per the germline V gene, CDR1 is SGHNT and CDR2 is YYREEE (reference sequence). After removal of 4 bases from V and 0 bases from J, the junction contained 9 bases not matched to a gene. The CDR3 covers 17 residues. CDR3 DNA: TGTGCCAGCAGCGGGGGACAGGGGAGTCGGGTGAACACTGAAGCTTTCTTT. The encoded protein is CASSGGQGSRVNTEAFF.

The chain employs TRBV5-1 and TRBJ1-4, with D possibly matching TRBD1 (6 bases). V lost 0 bases, J lost 6 bases, and 12 bases lay in between. CDR1 is SGHRS and CDR2 is YFSETQ in the germline V gene. This CDR3 region has 15 residues. CDR3 coding DNA: TGCGCCAGCAGCTTGGAAGGGGGGATTCATGAAAAACTGTTTTTT. Its protein product is CASSLEGGIHEKLFF.

The chain couples TRBV7-9 to TRBJ2-2; no firm D call. Trimming took off 6 bases at V and 3 bases at J, with 11 bases between the two ends. The CDR3 spans 14 residues. Germline V gives CDR1 SEHNR, CDR2 FQNEAQ (reference sequence). This chain's CDR3 is CASRPTAYTGELFF. The CDR3 DNA follows: TGTGCCAGCAGACCGACCGCGTACACCGGGGAGCTGTTTTTT.

The chain uses TRBV6-1 and TRBJ2-7; 10 bases are shared with TRBD1. CDR1 MNHNS and CDR2 SASEGT come from the germline V gene. With V trimmed by 7 bases and J by 9 bases, 15 bases remained unmatched. CDR3 length equals 15 residues. CDR3 sequence (DNA): TGTGCCAGCACCGAGGAATGGACAGGGGGGGTGCGGCAGTACTTC. Its translation: CASTEEWTGGVRQYF.

This chain joins TRBV7-9 and TRBJ1-1; TRBD1 aligns across 11 bases. The germline V gene has CDR1 SEHNR and CDR2 FQNEAQ (reference sequence). J was trimmed by 8 bases and V by 0 bases; bases with no gene match: 5. CDR3 length: 15 residues. CDR3 sequence: CASSLARTGGREAFF. Written as DNA, the CDR3 is TGTGCCAGCAGCTTAGCACGGACAGGGGGCCGGGAAGCTTTCTTT. Full variable domain (outside the CDR3, taken from reference TRBV7-9 and TRBJ1-1): DTGVSQNPRHKITKRGQNVTFRCDPISEHNRLYWYRQTLGQGPEFLTYFQNEAQLEKSRLLSDRFSAERPKGSFSTLEIQRTEQGDSAMYLCASSLARTGGREAFFGQGTRLTVV.

A few counts support this clone. The chain carries TRBV10-3 and TRBJ2-6; D is possibly TRBD2 (5 bases). This CDR3 comprises 16 residues. Germline assignment: CDR1 ENHRY and CDR2 SYGVKD. V lost 4 bases to trimming and J lost 6 bases, with 16 bases between them. CDR3 in DNA: TGTGCCATCAGTGTGACGGCGGGCCTTGCGGCCAACGTCCTGACTTTC. Its protein is CAISVTAGLAANVLTF.

The chain employs TRBV9 and TRBJ2-3; the D gene could be TRBD1 or TRBD2 (6 bases each). Germline loops: CDR1 SGDLS, CDR2 YYNGEE. V was shortened by 4 bases and J by 3 bases, with 15 bases between the two germline ends. The CDR3 loop spans 15 amino acids. In DNA form, the CDR3 reads TGTGCCAGCAGCCGCTGGGGGCGGGGTACAGATACGCAGTATTTT. It encodes CASSRWGRGTDTQYF.

The genes are TRBV18 and TRBJ2-3; no clear D gene. V shed 0 bases and J shed 1 base, with 5 bases lying between them. The CDR3 length is 14 residues. In germline, CDR1 is KGHSH, CDR2 LQKENI. This CDR3 reads CASSPPVGTDTQYF. The CDR3 DNA sequence: TGTGCCAGCTCACCACCGGTGGGCACAGATACGCAGTATTTT.

The genes are TRBV6-5 and TRBJ2-7; D assignment may be TRBD1 or TRBD2 (5 bases each). CDR1 and CDR2 (germline): MNHEY, SVGAGI. The CDR3 is made up of 14 amino acids. The V and J ends lost 6 bases and 2 bases respectively, with 14 bases between them. DNA for the CDR3: TGTGCCAGCAGATGGGGACCACTACCCTACGAGCAGTACTTC. This gives the protein CASRWGPLPYEQYF.

The V gene is TRBV5-6, the J gene TRBJ1-3, with unresolved D. The V gene's germline CDR1 is SGHDT and CDR2 YYEEEE. Trimming left V 1 base short and J 2 bases short, with 7 bases between. This CDR3 has 14 amino acids. The CDR3 nucleotides are TGTGCCAGCAGCTTGAGAAACGCTGGAAACACCATATATTTT. This translates into CASSLRNAGNTIYF.

This chain joins TRBV27 and TRBJ1-2; 8 bases line up with TRBD1. Germline V CDR1 and CDR2: MNHEY, SMNVEV (reference sequence). The V segment lost 7 bases and the J segment 6 bases; nucleotides outside the gene matches: 10. The CDR3 is 14 residues long. The CDR3 region has the DNA TGTGCCAGCAACTCTTTGACAGGGGAGAATGGCTACACCTTC. Its translation: CASNSLTGENGYTF.

The J gene is TRBJ2-6, the V gene TRBV19; no clear D. The CDR3 length is 14 residues. Trimming stripped 9 bases from V and 2 bases from J, with 11 bases between. Germline CDR1 reads LNHDA; CDR2 reads SQIVND (reference sequence). DNA for the CDR3: TGTGCCAGCACTGCGTTCGCTGGGGCCAACGTCCTGACTTTC. The encoded protein is CASTAFAGANVLTF.

This clone occurred once. The CDR3 DNA sequence: TGCGCCAGCAGCCAAGATCTGGGGGTCGGGCAGCCCCAGCATTTT. It codes for CASSQDLGVGQPQHF. V and J are TRBV4-1 and TRBJ1-5, with D possibly being TRBD1 (5 bases). The CDR3 spans 15 residues. The V end was cut by 0 bases, the J end by 7 bases, with 13 bases between. Germline-derived CDR1 and CDR2 are MGHRA and YSYEKL.

This chain uses TRBV19 with TRBJ2-3; D might be TRBD2 (5 bases). CDR1 and CDR2 (germline): LNHDA, SQIVND (reference sequence). V lost 3 bases to trimming and J lost 4 bases, with 14 bases between them. The CDR3 runs 15 residues. For the CDR3, the DNA is TGTGCCAGTAGTATCTGGCGGGCCTCGGCAGATACGCAGTATTTT. It is translated as CASSIWRASADTQYF.

This clone was detected ten times or more. V is TRBV27 and J is TRBJ2-7; TRBD2 is a possible D gene (7 bases). V lost 6 bases and J lost 4, with 22 bases in between. The germline V gene has CDR1 MNHEY and CDR2 SMNVEV (reference sequence). The CDR3 spans 16 residues. The CDR3 reads CASSSTAQGGGYEQYF. The CDR3 DNA reads as TGTGCCAGCAGCTCAACAGCCCAAGGGGGGGGGTACGAGCAGTACTTC.

This clone has more than one count but fewer than ten. The rearrangement joins TRBV7-2 to TRBJ2-5; 15 positions match TRBD2. The germline CDR1 and CDR2 sequences are SGHTA and FQGNSA. Unmatched junction bases numbered 6, after V lost 5 bases and J lost 5 bases. The CDR3 contains 16 residues. The DNA for the CDR3 is TGTGCCAGCAGCACCCGGACTAGCGGGGGGGTGGAGACCCAGTACTTC. Translating it yields CASSTRTSGGVETQYF. Together with reference TRBV7-2 and TRBJ2-5, the CDR3 gives the full variable domain: GAGVSQSPSNKVTEKGKDVELRCDPISGHTALYWYRQSLGQGLEFLIYFQGNSAPDKSGLPSDRFSAERTGGSVSTLTIQRTQQEDSAVYLCASSTRTSGGVETQYFGPGTRLLVL.

The rearrangement links TRBV7-8 to TRBJ2-7, with D tentatively TRBD1 (6 bases). V lost 2 bases, J lost 3 bases, and 17 bases lay in between. Germline CDR1 reads SGHVS; CDR2 reads FQNEAQ. This CDR3 spans 16 amino acids. The CDR3 DNA reads as TGTGCCAGCAGCTTATTTCAGGGGCGGAGCGGCTACGAGCAGTACTTC. Amino acid sequence: CASSLFQGRSGYEQYF.

This clone was seen many times. The chain carries TRBV27 and TRBJ2-7; 7 bases are shared with TRBD1. The CDR3 covers 14 residues. The germline gives CDR1 MNHEY, CDR2 SMNVEV (reference sequence). The J segment lost 5 bases and the V segment lost 8 bases, leaving 12 bases of the junction unmatched. In nucleotides, the CDR3 is TGTGCCAGCGGATTGGACAGGCTGAGGAACGAGCAGTACTTC. Translating it yields CASGLDRLRNEQYF.